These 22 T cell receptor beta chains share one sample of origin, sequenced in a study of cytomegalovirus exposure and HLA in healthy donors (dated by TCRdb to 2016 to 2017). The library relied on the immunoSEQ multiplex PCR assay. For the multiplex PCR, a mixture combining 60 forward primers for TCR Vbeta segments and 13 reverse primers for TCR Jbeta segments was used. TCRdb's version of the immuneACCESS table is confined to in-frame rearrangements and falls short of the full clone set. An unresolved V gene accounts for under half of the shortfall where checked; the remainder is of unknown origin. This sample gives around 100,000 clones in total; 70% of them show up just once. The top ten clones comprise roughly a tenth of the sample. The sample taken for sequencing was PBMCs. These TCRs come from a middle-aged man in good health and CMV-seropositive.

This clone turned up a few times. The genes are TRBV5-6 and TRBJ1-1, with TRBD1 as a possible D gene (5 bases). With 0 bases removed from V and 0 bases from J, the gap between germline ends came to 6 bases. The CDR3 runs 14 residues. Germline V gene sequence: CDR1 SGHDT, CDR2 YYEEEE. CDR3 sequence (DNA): TGTGCCAGCAGCTTGGGACAGATGAACACTGAAGCTTTCTTT. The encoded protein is CASSLGQMNTEAFF.

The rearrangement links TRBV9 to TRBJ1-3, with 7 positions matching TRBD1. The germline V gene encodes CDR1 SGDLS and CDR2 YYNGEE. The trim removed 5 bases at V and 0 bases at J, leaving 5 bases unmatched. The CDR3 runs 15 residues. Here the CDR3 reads CASRGRDSSGNTIYF. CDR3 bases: TGTGCCAGCAGAGGCCGGGACAGCTCTGGAAACACCATATATTTT.

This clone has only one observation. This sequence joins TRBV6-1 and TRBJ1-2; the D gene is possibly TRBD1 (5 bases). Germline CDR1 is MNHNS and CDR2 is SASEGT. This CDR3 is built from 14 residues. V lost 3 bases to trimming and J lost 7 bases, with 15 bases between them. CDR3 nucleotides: TGTGCCAGCAGTGATACCGGGACGGGGGGTGGCTACACCTTC. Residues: CASSDTGTGGGYTF.

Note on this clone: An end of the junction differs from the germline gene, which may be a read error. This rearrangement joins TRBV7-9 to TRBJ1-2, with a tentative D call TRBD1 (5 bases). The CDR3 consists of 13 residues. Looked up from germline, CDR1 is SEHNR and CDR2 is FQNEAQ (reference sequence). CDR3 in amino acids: CSSSFGGVYGYTF. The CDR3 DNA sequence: TGTTCCAGCAGCTTCGGGGGGGTCTATGGCTACACCTTC.

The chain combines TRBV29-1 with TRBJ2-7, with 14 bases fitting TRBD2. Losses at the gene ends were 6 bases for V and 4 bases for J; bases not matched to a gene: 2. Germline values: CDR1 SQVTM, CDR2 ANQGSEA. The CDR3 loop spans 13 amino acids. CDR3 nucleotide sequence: TGCAGCGTGAGACTAGCGGGAGGGTACGAGCAGTACGTC. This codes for CSVRLAGGYEQYV.

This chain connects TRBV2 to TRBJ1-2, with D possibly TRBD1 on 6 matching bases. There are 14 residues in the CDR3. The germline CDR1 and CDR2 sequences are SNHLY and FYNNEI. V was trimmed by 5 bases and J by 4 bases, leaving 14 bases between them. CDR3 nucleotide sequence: TGTGCCAGCAGTATAAGCGGACAGTCCTATGGCTACACCTTC. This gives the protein CASSISGQSYGYTF.

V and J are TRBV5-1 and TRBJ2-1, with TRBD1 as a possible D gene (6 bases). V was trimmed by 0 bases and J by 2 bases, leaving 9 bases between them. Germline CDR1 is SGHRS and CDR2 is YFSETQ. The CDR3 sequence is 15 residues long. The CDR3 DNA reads TGCGCCAGCAGCTTGGCCCAGGGGACCTACAATGAGCAGTTCTTC. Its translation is CASSLAQGTYNEQFF. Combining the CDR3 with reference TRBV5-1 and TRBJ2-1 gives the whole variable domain KAGVTQTPRYLIKTRGQQVTLSCSPISGHRSVSWYQQTPGQGLQFLFEYFSETQRNKGNFPGRFSGRQFSNSRSEMNVSTLELGDSALYLCASSLAQGTYNEQFFGPGTRLTVL.

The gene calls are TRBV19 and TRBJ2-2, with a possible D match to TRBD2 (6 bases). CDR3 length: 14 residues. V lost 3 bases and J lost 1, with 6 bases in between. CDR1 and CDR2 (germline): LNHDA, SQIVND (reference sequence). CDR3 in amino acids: CASSMGLNTGELFF. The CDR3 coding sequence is TGTGCCAGTAGTATGGGACTGAACACCGGGGAGCTGTTTTTT.

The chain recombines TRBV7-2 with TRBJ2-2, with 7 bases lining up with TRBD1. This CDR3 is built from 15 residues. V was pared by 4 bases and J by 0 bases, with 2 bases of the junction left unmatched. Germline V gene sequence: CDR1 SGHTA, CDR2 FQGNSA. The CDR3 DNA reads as TGTGCCAGCAGCTCTGACAGGGCGAACACCGGGGAGCTGTTTTTT. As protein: CASSSDRANTGELFF.

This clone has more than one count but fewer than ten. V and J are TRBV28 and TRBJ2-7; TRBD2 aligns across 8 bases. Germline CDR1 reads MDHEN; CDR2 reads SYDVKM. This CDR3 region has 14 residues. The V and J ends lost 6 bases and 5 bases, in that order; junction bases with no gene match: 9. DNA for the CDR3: TGTGCCAGCAGCCTGCAGCGGGAGCTACACGAGCAGTACTTC. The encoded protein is CASSLQRELHEQYF.

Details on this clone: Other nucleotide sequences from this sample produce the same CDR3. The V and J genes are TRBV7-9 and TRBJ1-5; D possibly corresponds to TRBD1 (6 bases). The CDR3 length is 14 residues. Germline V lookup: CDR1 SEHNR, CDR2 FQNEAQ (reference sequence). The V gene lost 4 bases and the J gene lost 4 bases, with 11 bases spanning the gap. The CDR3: CASSSGQLNQPQHF. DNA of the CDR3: TGTGCCAGCAGCTCCGGACAGCTAAATCAGCCCCAGCATTTT.

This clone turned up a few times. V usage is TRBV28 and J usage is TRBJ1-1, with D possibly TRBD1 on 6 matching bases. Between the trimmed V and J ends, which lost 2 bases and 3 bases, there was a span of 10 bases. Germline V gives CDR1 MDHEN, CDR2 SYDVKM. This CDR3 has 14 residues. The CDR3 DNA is TGTGCCAGCAGTTTAGGCCGGACAGACACTGAAGCTTTCTTT. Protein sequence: CASSLGRTDTEAFF.

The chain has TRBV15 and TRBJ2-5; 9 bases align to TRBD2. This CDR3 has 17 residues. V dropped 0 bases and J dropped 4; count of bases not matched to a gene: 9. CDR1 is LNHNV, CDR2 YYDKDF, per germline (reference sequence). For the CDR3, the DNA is TGTGCCACCAGCAGAGATCGTGGTAGCGGGAGAGGAGAGACCCAGTACTTC. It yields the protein CATSRDRGSGRGETQYF.

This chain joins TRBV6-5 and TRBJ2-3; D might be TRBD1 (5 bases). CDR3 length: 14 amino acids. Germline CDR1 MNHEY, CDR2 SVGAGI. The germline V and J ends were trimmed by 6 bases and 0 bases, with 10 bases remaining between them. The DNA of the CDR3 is TGTGCCAGCAGACAGGTCACTAGCACAGATACGCAGTATTTT. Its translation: CASRQVTSTDTQYF.

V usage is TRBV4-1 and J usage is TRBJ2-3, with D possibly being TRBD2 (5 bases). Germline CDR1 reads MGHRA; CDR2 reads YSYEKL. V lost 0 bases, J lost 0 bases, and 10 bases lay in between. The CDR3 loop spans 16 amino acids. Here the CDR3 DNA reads TGCGCCAGCAGCCAAGATACGCGGACTAGCACAGATACGCAGTATTTT. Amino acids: CASSQDTRTSTDTQYF.

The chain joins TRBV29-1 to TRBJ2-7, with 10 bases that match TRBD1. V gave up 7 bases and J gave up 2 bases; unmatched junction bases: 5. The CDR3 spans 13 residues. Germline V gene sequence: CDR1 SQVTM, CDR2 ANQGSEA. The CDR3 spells CSGGQGVTYEQYF. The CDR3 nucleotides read TGCAGCGGCGGACAGGGGGTTACCTACGAGCAGTACTTC.

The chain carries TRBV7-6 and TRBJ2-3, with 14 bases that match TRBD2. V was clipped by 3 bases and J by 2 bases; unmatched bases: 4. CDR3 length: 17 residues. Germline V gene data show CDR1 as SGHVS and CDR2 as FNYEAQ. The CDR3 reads CASSFGTSGRNTDTQYF. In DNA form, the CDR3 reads TGTGCCAGCAGCTTTGGGACTAGCGGGAGAAACACAGATACGCAGTATTTT.

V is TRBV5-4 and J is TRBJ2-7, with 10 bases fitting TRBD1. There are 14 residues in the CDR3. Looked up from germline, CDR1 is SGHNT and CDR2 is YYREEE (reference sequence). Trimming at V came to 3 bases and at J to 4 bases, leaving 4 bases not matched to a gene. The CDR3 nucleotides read TGTGCCAGCAGCTCCGGACAGGGGGGGTACGAGCAGTACTTC. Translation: CASSSGQGGYEQYF.

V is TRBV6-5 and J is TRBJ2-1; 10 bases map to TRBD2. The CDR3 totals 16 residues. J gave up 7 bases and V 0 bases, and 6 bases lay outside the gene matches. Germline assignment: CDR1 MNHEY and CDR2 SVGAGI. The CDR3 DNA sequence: TGTGCCAGCAGTTACTCTTTGAGCGGGAGGGCGAATGAGCAGTTCTTC. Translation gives CASSYSLSGRANEQFF.

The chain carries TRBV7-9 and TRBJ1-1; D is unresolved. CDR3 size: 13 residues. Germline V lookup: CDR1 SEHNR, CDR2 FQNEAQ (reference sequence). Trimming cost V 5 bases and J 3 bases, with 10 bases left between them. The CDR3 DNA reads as TGTGCCAGCAGCCCCCCCCCAGACACTGAAGCTTTCTTT. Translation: CASSPPPDTEAFF.

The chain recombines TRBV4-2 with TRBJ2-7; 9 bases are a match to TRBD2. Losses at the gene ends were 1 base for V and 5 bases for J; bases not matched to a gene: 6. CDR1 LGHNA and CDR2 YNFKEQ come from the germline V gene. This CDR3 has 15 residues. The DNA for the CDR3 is TGTGCCAGCAGCCAAGGAGCGGGAGGTAGCGACGAGCAGTACTTC. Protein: CASSQGAGGSDEQYF.

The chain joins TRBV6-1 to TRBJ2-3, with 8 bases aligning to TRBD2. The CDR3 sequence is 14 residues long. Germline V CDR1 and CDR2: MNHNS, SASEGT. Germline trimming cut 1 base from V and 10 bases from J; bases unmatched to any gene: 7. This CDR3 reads CASSEEREFRSQYF. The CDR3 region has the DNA TGTGCCAGCAGTGAAGAGCGGGAGTTTAGGTCGCAGTATTTT.